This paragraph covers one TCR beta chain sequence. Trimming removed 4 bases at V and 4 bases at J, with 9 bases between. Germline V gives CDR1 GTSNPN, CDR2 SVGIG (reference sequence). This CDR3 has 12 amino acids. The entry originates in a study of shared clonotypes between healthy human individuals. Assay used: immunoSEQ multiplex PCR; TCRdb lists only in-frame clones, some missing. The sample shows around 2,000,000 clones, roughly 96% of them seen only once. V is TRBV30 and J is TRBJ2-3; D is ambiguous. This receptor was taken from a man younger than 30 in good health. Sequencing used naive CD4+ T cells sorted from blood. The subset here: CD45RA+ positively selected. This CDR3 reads CAWTASADTQYF. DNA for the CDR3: TGTGCCTGGACCGCTTCTGCAGATACGCAGTATTTT.